This entry features one TCR beta chain sequence. Antigen specificity is unknown. These data originate in a study of T cell responses to AZD1222 COVID-19 vaccine. The assay was immunoSEQ multiplex PCR, and TCRdb's table has in-frame clones only and misses some. The repertoire consists of approximately 76,000 clones, with roughly four fifths occurring once and the leading ten covering approximately 2.9%. Study-level findings and limits: Donors were mostly white British, more females; clonal diversity possibly underestimated. Spike-specific TCR depth and breadth grew after two AZD1222 doses.

J gave up 4 bases and V 5 bases, and 2 bases lay outside the gene matches. CDR1 and CDR2 from the germline V gene are MNHEY and SVGAGI. The CDR3 totals 13 residues. J is TRBJ2-5 and V is TRBV6-5; 9 nucleotides agree with TRBD1. This clonotype was obtained from an adult in good health. The source was peripheral blood, collected on day 0 of AZD1222 vaccination. The CDR3 nucleotides read TGTGCCAGCAGTAGGGACAGGGTAGAGACCCAGTACTTC. Its translation is CASSRDRVETQYF.